The 14 T cell receptor beta chains listed next were all sequenced from one sample in a study of CD8 T cells in Susac syndrome. Random hexamers served to reverse transcribe roughly 0.45 to 1 ug RNA. In TCRdb, the immunoSEQ multiplex PCR reads were re-called with MiXCR into one record per CDR3 protein. The table has some 100,000 distinct CDR3 sequences, about 90% seen once; the top ten hold roughly 0.14%. The specimen sequenced was CD4+ T cells from PBMCs. Source of these receptors: a human donor in good health.

This clonotype was picked up a small number of times. V is TRBV7-2 and J is TRBJ2-5; D call uncertain. The V end lost 5 bases, the J end lost 2 bases, and 3 bases lay between the germline ends. Germline V gene data show CDR1 as SGHTA and CDR2 as FQGNSA. CDR3 size: 11 residues. CDR3 nucleotides: TGTGCCAGCAGCCATCAAGAGACCCAGTACTTC. This encodes CASSHQETQYF.

This sequence joins TRBV7-2 and TRBJ1-5; D may be TRBD1 (5 bases). The CDR3 totals 12 residues. V was clipped by 2 bases and J by 11 bases, with 10 bases between them. Germline V lookup: CDR1 SGHTA, CDR2 FQGNSA. CDR3 residues: CASSLRGSAQHF. The DNA for the CDR3 is TGTGCCAGCAGCTTAAGGGGTTCGGCCCAGCATTTT.

The chain employs TRBV7-2 and TRBJ2-3; D unresolved. The CDR3 sequence is 12 residues long. The V gene's germline CDR1 is SGHTA and CDR2 FQGNSA. The V and J ends lost 0 bases and 2 bases respectively, with 0 bases between them. CDR3 in DNA: TGTGCCAGCAGCTTAGCCACAGATACGCAGTATTTT. Translated, it gives CASSLATDTQYF.

The rearrangement uses TRBV5-1 and TRBJ1-2; possibly TRBD1 for D (5 bases). Trimming removed 0 bases at V and 4 bases at J, with 10 bases between. The CDR3 runs 14 residues. CDR1 SGHRS and CDR2 YFSETQ come from the germline V gene. CDR3 amino acids: CASSLAEGSYGYTF. For the CDR3, the DNA is TGCGCCAGCAGCTTGGCCGAGGGGAGCTATGGCTACACCTTC.

V and J are TRBV3-1 and TRBJ2-4, with 9 bases identical to TRBD1. V gave up 3 bases and J gave up 7 bases; unmatched junction bases: 7. This CDR3 has 15 amino acids. Germline lookup yields CDR1 LGHDT and CDR2 YNNKEL (reference sequence). The CDR3 sequence: CASSQLQGARNIQYF. CDR3 sequence (DNA): TGTGCCAGCAGCCAGCTACAGGGGGCAAGGAACATTCAGTACTTC.

The V call is TRBV10-3, the J call TRBJ2-3; possibly TRBD2 for D (5 bases). Per germline, CDR1 ENHRY and CDR2 SYGVKD. Trimming shortened V by 0 bases and J by 0 bases, and 13 bases separated the two germline ends. This CDR3 has 17 amino acids. The DNA for the CDR3 is TGTGCCATCAGTGAGTCCTCGGGGATGGGTAGCACAGATACGCAGTATTTT. The encoded protein is CAISESSGMGSTDTQYF.

The chain carries TRBV19 and TRBJ1-6, with 7 bases lining up with TRBD1. CDR1 and CDR2 (germline): LNHDA, SQIVND (reference sequence). Unmatched junction bases numbered 4, after V lost 11 bases and J lost 6 bases. The CDR3 contains 12 residues. This CDR3 is CAGTASNSPLHF. In DNA form, the CDR3 reads TGTGCCGGGACAGCAAGTAATTCACCCCTCCACTTT.

The chain combines TRBV3-1 with TRBJ2-3; no reliable D call. Trimming pared 1 base from V and 5 bases from J, leaving 16 bases between. Germline assignment: CDR1 LGHDT and CDR2 YNNKEL (reference sequence). The CDR3 is made up of 16 amino acids. The CDR3 bases are TGTGCCAGCAGCCAAGCCCTGGGTGGATCGAGAGATACGCAGTATTTT. Protein sequence: CASSQALGGSRDTQYF.

This chain connects TRBV6-2 or TRBV6-3 to TRBJ1-1, with a tentative D call TRBD1 (6 bases). Germline lookup yields CDR1 MNHEY and CDR2 SVGEGT. This CDR3 region has 13 residues. V was pared by 7 bases and J by 1 base, with 10 bases between. The CDR3 reads CASIRGGNTEAFF. CDR3 DNA sequence: TGTGCCAGCATACGAGGGGGGAACACTGAAGCTTTCTTT.

The J gene is TRBJ2-1, the V gene TRBV3-1; D is possibly TRBD2 (5 bases). The CDR3 loop spans 14 amino acids. Looked up from germline, CDR1 is LGHDT and CDR2 is YNNKEL (reference sequence). V was trimmed by 3 bases and J by 7 bases, leaving 13 bases between them. DNA for the CDR3: TGTGCCAGCAGCCAGACGGGGATCCCTAATGAGCAGTTCTTC. This gives the protein CASSQTGIPNEQFF.

The V call is TRBV20-1, the J call TRBJ2-2; a weak D match, TRBD2 (5 bases). Germline-derived CDR1 and CDR2 are DFQATT and SNEGSKA (reference sequence). CDR3 length: 18 residues. V shed 3 bases and J shed 5 bases, with 25 bases lying between them. For the CDR3, the DNA is TGCAGTGCTAGCGGGGAAGCCCAACTGAGGATGTATACCGGGGAGCTGTTTTTT. This sequence encodes CSASGEAQLRMYTGELFF.

A single count supports this clonotype. The J gene is TRBJ2-1, the V gene TRBV6-1; TRBD2 aligns across 11 bases. The V segment lost 8 bases and the J segment 7 bases; nucleotides outside the gene matches: 13. The CDR3 has 16 residues. Germline CDR1 MNHNS, CDR2 SASEGT. CDR3 sequence (DNA): TGTGCCAGCCGCGGACTAGCGGGTGTCGTGGCAAATGAGCAGTTCTTC. It is translated as CASRGLAGVVANEQFF.

This chain joins TRBV6-5 and TRBJ1-1; 7 bases agree with TRBD1. Trimming at V came to 8 bases and at J to 4 bases, leaving 13 bases not matched to a gene. Per germline, CDR1 MNHEY and CDR2 SVGAGI. This CDR3 spans 15 amino acids. CDR3 DNA: TGTGCCAGCGGTCGGCTCGACAGGGAAGGCACTGAAGCTTTCTTT. Protein product: CASGRLDREGTEAFF.

The chain recombines TRBV4-2 with TRBJ2-1, with no clear D. The V and J ends lost 0 bases and 0 bases respectively, with 12 bases between them. This CDR3 has 17 amino acids. Germline CDR1 and CDR2: LGHNA and YNFKEQ. The CDR3 sequence is CASSQDLGKSSYNEQFF. As DNA, the CDR3 is TGTGCCAGCAGCCAAGATCTAGGAAAGAGCTCCTACAATGAGCAGTTCTTC.